This T cell receptor beta chain was identified in a study of blood T cell repertoires in COVID-19. Overall study: Collection of acute and convalescent COVID-19 samples took place in the United States, Italy and Spain. T cells, B-cell-depleted T cells, or PBMCs supplied cDNA or gDNA.

In the original workflow: How many nucleated cells were present was estimated from reference gene primer amplification. Profiling relied on immunoSEQ multiplex PCR, and the TCRdb table lists in-frame clones only, not all of them. D and trimming were read from the DNA, whereas the V and J calls and clone size are those reported in that table. Of some 200,000 clones in the sample, about 85% were seen once. The source material was peripheral blood. The receptor comes from a young woman who had recovered from COVID-19.

The CDR3 region is CASSLSATLTSRVQYF. The CDR3 nucleotides read TGTGCCAGCAGTTTATCAGCCACCTTGACCTCGCGGGTGCAGTACTTC. The chain recombines TRBV28 with TRBJ2-7; possible D gene TRBD2, 5 bases. V was shortened by 1 base and J by 9 bases, with 22 bases between the two germline ends. This CDR3 contains 16 residues. Germline CDR1 MDHEN, CDR2 SYDVKM.